This T cell receptor (beta chain) was recorded in a study of blood T cell repertoires in COVID-19. Study in general: The samples span acute and convalescent COVID-19 from the United States, Italy and Spain. The cDNA or gDNA used as material had been derived from T cells, B-cell-depleted T cells, or PBMCs.

Generated by immunoSEQ multiplex PCR, the TCRdb table keeps only in-frame clones and is missing some. The sample holds almost 85,000 clones; approximately 90% are singletons and the top ten take 1% to 1.5%. After removal of 1 base from V and 6 bases from J, the junction contained 8 bases not matched to a gene. In germline, CDR1 is SGDLS, CDR2 YYNGEE. This CDR3 comprises 15 residues. The source material was PBMCs or T cells enriched from blood (not recorded which). The sequence derives from a woman aged 50 to 65 with acute COVID-19. This chain uses TRBV9 with TRBJ2-3, with 7 bases aligning to TRBD2. CDR3 in amino acids: CASSVRAAGPDTQYF. The CDR3 bases are TGTGCCAGCAGCGTACGGGCAGCGGGGCCTGATACGCAGTATTTT. Full variable domain (rest looked up from reference TRBV9 and TRBJ2-3): DSGVTQTPKHLITATGQRVTLRCSPRSGDLSVYWYQQSLDQGLQFLIQYYNGEERAKGNILERFSAQQFPDLHSELNLSSLELGDSALYFCASSVRAAGPDTQYFGPGTRLTVL.